The 15 T cell receptor beta chains below come from one sample, sequenced in a study of cytomegalovirus exposure and HLA in healthy donors. Researchers ran the PCR with 60 Vbeta and 13 Jbeta primers. Profiled with immunoSEQ multiplex PCR; TCRdb holds only in-frame clones, not every one. Altogether about 170,000 clones are present, about four fifths being singletons, with the ten largest covering under 5%. The specimen was PBMCs. These receptors were collected from a man between 18 and 35 years old in good health and CMV-seronegative.

This clone has just one count. This chain connects TRBV28 to TRBJ1-5, with D possibly TRBD1 on 5 matching bases. V gave up 3 bases and J gave up 0 bases, with 15 bases separating them. This CDR3 has 17 amino acids. Germline-derived CDR1 and CDR2 are MDHEN and SYDVKM. The CDR3, as DNA: TGTGCCAGCAGTTTGGTCCTTGGACACATTAGCAATCAGCCCCAGCATTTT. This encodes CASSLVLGHISNQPQHF. Filled out from reference TRBV28 and TRBJ1-5, the complete variable domain reads DVKVTQSSRYLVKRTGEKVFLECVQDMDHENMFWYRQDPGLGLRLIYFSYDVKMKEKGDIPEGYSVSREKKERFSLILESASTNQTSMYLCASSLVLGHISNQPQHFGDGTRLSIL.

The J gene is TRBJ2-2, the V gene TRBV7-3; TRBD2 matches at 8 bases. The CDR3 runs 16 residues. V dropped 2 bases and J dropped 1; count of bases not matched to a gene: 3. Per germline, CDR1 SGHTA and CDR2 FQGTGA. The CDR3 reads CASSLSRGGNTGELFF. CDR3 coding DNA: TGTGCCAGCAGCTTATCCCGGGGGGGGAACACCGGGGAGCTGTTTTTT.

The chain uses TRBV10-3 and TRBJ1-4; TRBD1 agrees at 10 bases. The germline V gene encodes CDR1 ENHRY and CDR2 SYGVKD. Germline trimming cut 4 bases from V and 7 bases from J; bases unmatched to any gene: 6. The CDR3 extends over 15 amino acids. The chain's CDR3 is CAISGDRGAGEKLFF. In DNA, the CDR3 is TGTGCCATCAGTGGGGACAGGGGCGCGGGTGAAAAACTGTTTTTT.

This clone is a singleton in its sample. This chain connects TRBV7-3 to TRBJ2-1; 10 bases match TRBD1. Germline V gives CDR1 SGHTA, CDR2 FQGTGA. The CDR3 has 15 residues. The V gene end was trimmed by 5 bases and the J gene end by 6 bases; junction bases not matched to a gene: 7. This CDR3 reads CASSPRDRGRNEQFF. The CDR3 coding sequence is TGTGCCAGCAGCCCCCGGGACAGGGGACGCAATGAGCAGTTCTTC.

As for this clone: The same CDR3 is also encoded by other DNA sequences in this sample. V and J are TRBV5-6 and TRBJ2-1, with 10 bases that match TRBD2. Germline assignment: CDR1 SGHDT and CDR2 YYEEEE. V shed 1 base and J 0 bases; nucleotides not matched to a gene: 7. CDR3 length: 18 residues. CDR3 sequence reads: CASSLRLAGVSSYNEQFF. CDR3 sequence (DNA): TGTGCCAGCAGCTTGAGGCTAGCGGGGGTAAGCTCCTACAATGAGCAGTTCTTC.

DNA for the CDR3: TGTGCCAGCAACCGACTAGCGGGAGTCTCCGAGCAGTACTTC. Translated: CASNRLAGVSEQYF. This rearrangement joins TRBV6-5 to TRBJ2-7; 12 nucleotides agree with TRBD2. The CDR3 covers 14 residues. J gave up 6 bases and V 7 bases, and 7 bases lay outside the gene matches. The V gene's germline CDR1 is MNHEY and CDR2 SVGAGI.

This clone occurred a few times. The CDR3 region has the DNA TGTGCCAGCAGCCCCTTGGGGACACATAACACCGGGGAGCTGTTTTTT. Translating gives CASSPLGTHNTGELFF. The chain joins TRBV7-3 to TRBJ2-2, with TRBD1 as a possible D gene (6 bases). V dropped 5 bases and J dropped 2 bases, with 15 bases sitting between them. The germline V gene has CDR1 SGHTA and CDR2 FQGTGA. The CDR3 contains 16 residues. Full variable domain (outside the CDR3, taken from reference TRBV7-3 and TRBJ2-2): GAGVSQTPSNKVTEKGKYVELRCDPISGHTALYWYRQSLGQGPEFLIYFQGTGAADDSGLPNDRFFAVRPEGSVSTLKIQRTERGDSAVYLCASSPLGTHNTGELFFGEGSRLTVL.

The sample holds a few counts of this clone. The chain joins TRBV4-3 to TRBJ2-1; 7 nucleotides line up with TRBD2. The CDR3 totals 14 residues. Unmatched junction bases numbered 3, after V lost 4 bases and J lost 3 bases. The germline gives CDR1 LGHNA, CDR2 YSLEER. The CDR3: CASSPRTSYNEQFF. The CDR3 DNA reads TGCGCCAGCAGCCCACGGACTAGCTACAATGAGCAGTTCTTC.

As to this clone: In the same sample, other DNA sequences code for this CDR3. The chain recombines TRBV7-9 with TRBJ2-7; D is ambiguous. The V gene's germline CDR1 is SEHNR and CDR2 FQNEAQ (reference sequence). Trimming cost V 3 bases and J 0 bases, with 3 bases left between them. This CDR3 spans 12 amino acids. CDR3 coding DNA: TGTGCCAGCAGCTTGCGCTCCTACGAGCAGTACTTC. It yields the protein CASSLRSYEQYF.

This clone was seen only a few times. The genes are TRBV15 and TRBJ2-4; 9 nucleotides match TRBD1. Germline loops: CDR1 LNHNV, CDR2 YYDKDF (reference sequence). V lost 0 bases to trimming and J lost 9 bases; unmatched junction nucleotides: 6. The CDR3 runs 15 residues. The CDR3 coding sequence is TGTGCCACCAGCAGAGATCCGGACAGGGGAAGCATTCAGTACTTC. It specifies CATSRDPDRGSIQYF.

The count of this clone is one. The J gene is TRBJ1-2, the V gene TRBV6-1, with 7 bases lining up with TRBD1. The CDR3 is made up of 15 amino acids. Germline-derived CDR1 and CDR2 are MNHNS and SASEGT. The J segment lost 4 bases and the V segment lost 2 bases, leaving 7 bases of the junction unmatched. The CDR3 reads CASSESGQWFYGYTF. Written as DNA, the CDR3 is TGTGCCAGCAGTGAATCGGGACAGTGGTTCTATGGCTACACCTTC.

The chain combines TRBV5-4 with TRBJ1-1; TRBD1 matches 9 bases. With V trimmed by 1 base and J by 0 bases, 4 bases remained unmatched. CDR3 length equals 16 residues. CDR1 is SGHNT, CDR2 YYREEE, per germline (reference sequence). CDR3 in amino acids: CASSLTGGFMNTEAFF. DNA for the CDR3: TGTGCCAGCAGCTTGACAGGGGGCTTCATGAACACTGAAGCTTTCTTT.

V and J are TRBV4-3 and TRBJ2-1; 12 nucleotides align to TRBD2. The CDR3 is 18 amino acids. The J segment lost 8 bases and the V segment lost 0 bases, leaving 11 bases of the junction unmatched. Germline V gene data show CDR1 as LGHNA and CDR2 as YSLEER. The CDR3 here is CASSQELAGGPNWYEQFF. In DNA, the CDR3 is TGCGCCAGCAGCCAAGAACTAGCGGGAGGCCCTAATTGGTATGAGCAGTTCTTC.

The chain joins TRBV5-1 to TRBJ1-6, with a tentative D call TRBD1 (5 bases). CDR3 length equals 18 residues. V gave up 1 base and J gave up 0 bases, with 14 bases separating them. The germline V gene has CDR1 SGHRS and CDR2 YFSETQ. The CDR3 protein is CASSLYSDSLSYNSPLHF. As DNA, the CDR3 is TGCGCCAGCAGCTTGTACTCAGACAGCCTCTCCTATAATTCACCCCTCCACTTT.

The rearrangement links TRBV7-9 to TRBJ2-5; TRBD1 might be the D (5 bases). V was trimmed by 1 base and J by 1 base, leaving 10 bases between them. The germline CDR1 and CDR2 sequences are SEHNR and FQNEAQ (reference sequence). CDR3 length: 15 amino acids. CDR3 sequence reads: CASSLVPGLQETQYF. DNA of the CDR3: TGTGCCAGCAGCTTAGTCCCAGGGCTCCAAGAGACCCAGTACTTC.